What follows is one T cell receptor beta chain and its context. The antigen it binds to is not known. Per-nucleotide qualities are absent, and no much larger clonotype sits a single base away. The data belong to a study of T cell responses to AZD1222 COVID-19 vaccine listed by TCRdb under 2021. General notes on the study: A total of just over 230 trial participants underwent TCR sequencing, of whom 200 to 220 received two doses of AZD1222 and approximately 25 received two doses of the MenACWY control vaccine. Enrollment into the trials was organized by age into subgroups of 18-55, 56-69 and 70-plus years, and those subgroups contained roughly 150, 30 and 60 TCR-sequenced participants, respectively.

Overall study results and their limits: In the small 56-69-year group, the increase in depth fell short of significance, most likely because of low power. Conclusions about previously exposed vaccinees are limited, since just 6 or 7 AZD1222 recipients were seropositive for SARS-CoV-2 at baseline. After two AZD1222 doses, spike-specific TCR breadth and depth were significantly higher than at day 0 and than in MenACWY recipients. The whole spike protein was spanned by vaccine-associated CD4 TCRs, and dominant responses were seen in regions 160-218 and 743-854. No day 14 peak-response samples were available, so repertoires were characterized only after the peak T cell response. Most participants were white British and females outnumbered males, and the authors suggested that clonal diversity may have been underestimated. Reportedly, almost half of the unique spike-specific TCRs recognized epitopes lying outside the regions that are mutated in the B.1.351 and B.1.1.7 variants.

From a lookup of the germline V gene (reference sequence), CDR1 and CDR2 are GTSNPN and SVGIG. Trimming costs V 8 bases and J 2 bases, and their ends lie 12 bases apart. The CDR3 spans 13 residues, from the cysteine through the phenylalanine. The DNA shown is the 39-base CDR3, in frame from base 1. Read against the paper, the sample's time point label means: about 28 days (+/-7) after the second vaccine dose. AZD1222 recipients whose second dose came at about 4 weeks and those whose second dose came at about 12 weeks were combined into one group, since spike-specific TCR depth and breadth did not differ between the two schedules. Samples from vaccinated people were obtained from the UK trials COV001 and COV002, which included a single-blind randomized controlled phase 2/3 trial of AZD1222 (ChAdOx1 nCoV-19) in healthy adults. Trial participant PBMC samples were collected at day 0 and day 28 after the second dose for TCRbeta chain sequencing.

The CDR3 regions of human TCRbeta chains were analyzed by immunosequencing. As for the authors' bioinformatics: Repertoire TCRs were matched against a reference library of SARS-CoV-2-specific TCRs generated with the MIRA antigen-specificity platform. Breadth was defined as the fraction of unique TCRs that were SARS-CoV-2-associated. Depth was defined as the fraction of total T cells that were SARS-CoV-2-associated. Using the MIRA data, each spike-specific TCR was assigned both to the spike region to which the TCR was reactive and to a CD4 or CD8 class. Log10-transformed breadth and depth values were compared by one-way ANOVA with Sidak's multiple comparisons tests. This immuneACCESS table, as held by TCRdb, lists in-frame sequences with V and J called but not all clones. Of the missing ones, under half trace to an unresolved V gene in checked studies; the others have no known cause. That table is the source of V, J and clone size, and D and trimming were worked out from the DNA. Across this sample there are roughly 70,000 clones, with 70% to 90% seen only once. Around 1.3% of the sample comes from the top ten.

The sample consisted of peripheral blood, taken 28 days after the second AZD1222 dose. The clonotype was recovered from an adult who received the AZD1222 COVID-19 vaccine. The chain employs TRBV30 and TRBJ2-2; the best D guess is TRBD1, with 7 bases matching. The DNA sequence follows: TGTGCCCGGGGGACAGCCAACACCGGGGAGCTGTTTTTT. Its product reads: CARGTANTGELFF.